The present T cell receptor beta chain was sequenced within a study of identical twins. This CDR3 contains 14 residues. Germline V lookup: CDR1 SGHAT, CDR2 FQDESV (reference sequence). V was cut by 5 bases and J by 6 bases, with 17 bases left in between. A remark on this clonotype: Its antigen is unidentified.

The study, taken as a whole, reports: Models predicted too little out-of-frame TCR alpha sharing in monozygotic twins. Weaker excess sharing between twins was seen in beta out-of-frame sequences. Findings depended on cross-sectional statistics rather than tracking the same donors.

TCRdb passed the 5' RACE reads through MiXCR, listing each CDR3 protein once. The table shows roughly 540,000 distinct CDR3 sequences, with roughly 21% occurring only once. The same data also went into a second study, on T cells expressing NK-cell markers. That paper notes: In roughly six donors, dominant CD3+CD56+NKG2C+ clonotypes ranked among the top 10 CD8+ clonotypes.

Source material: CD4+ T cells sorted from blood. V gene TRBV11-1 combines with J gene TRBJ2-7; TRBD1 or TRBD2 may be the D gene (6 bases each). This TCR was recovered from a woman in her late teens or twenties in good health. Written as DNA, the CDR3 is TGTGCCAGCAGCCTGCTACCAGGGGACTCCGAGCAGTACTTC. Protein: CASSLLPGDSEQYF.